These 19 T cell receptor beta chains share one sample of origin, sequenced in a study of CD8+ T cells in alopecia areata. Extraction of RNA preceded its reverse transcription into cDNA, which served as the sequencing template. Produced via immunoSEQ multiplex PCR; TCRdb's table is partial and in-frame only. This sample carries some 180,000 clones, around half of them seen once, and the ten largest clones take under 14%. Stated treatment: oral pan-JAK inhibitor, 5-10 mg twice daily. The source material was CD8+ T cells sorted from blood, sampled at week 24, from a patient treated with tofacitinib. The receptors originated from a human donor with alopecia areata.

The chain carries TRBV19 and TRBJ2-6; D is possibly TRBD2 (5 bases). This CDR3 region has 13 residues. The germline V gene encodes CDR1 LNHDA and CDR2 SQIVND (reference sequence). Trimming stripped 9 bases from V and 0 bases from J, with 6 bases between. The CDR3 DNA sequence: TGTGCCAGCACTAGCTCTGGGGCCAACGTCCTGACTTTC. Translation: CASTSSGANVLTF.

This clone has more than one count but fewer than ten. The chain joins TRBV14 to TRBJ2-7; D may be TRBD1 (6 bases). The CDR3 spans 13 residues. With 9 bases removed from V and 0 bases from J, the gap between germline ends came to 12 bases. Germline V gene lookup returns CDR1 SGHDN and CDR2 FVKESK. The DNA of the CDR3 is TGTGCCAGTCGGGACACGACCTCCTACGAGCAGTACTTC. Its translation: CASRDTTSYEQYF. The full variable domain, in which reference TRBV14 and TRBJ2-7 provide the parts outside the CDR3, is EAGVTQFPSHSVIEKGQTVTLRCDPISGHDNLYWYRRVMGKEIKFLLHFVKESKQDESGMPNNRFLAERTGGTYSTLKVQPAELEDSGVYFCASRDTTSYEQYFGPGTRLTVT.

This clone was observed once. The rearrangement links TRBV15 to TRBJ2-2; D is uncertain. Germline V CDR1 and CDR2: LNHNV, YYDKDF (reference sequence). The V gene lost 5 bases and the J gene lost 5 bases, with 18 bases spanning the gap. The CDR3 has 16 residues. The CDR3 sequence: CATSPKLGIVTGELFF. CDR3 DNA: TGTGCCACCAGCCCCAAGCTGGGGATAGTAACCGGGGAGCTGTTTTTT.

This sequence joins TRBV29-1 and TRBJ2-7; D ambiguous. This CDR3 region has 13 residues. The V gene's germline CDR1 is SQVTM and CDR2 ANQGSEA. Trimming stripped 0 bases from V and 0 bases from J, with 6 bases between. The CDR3, as DNA: TGCAGCGTTGAAGAGGGCAGCTCCTACGAGCAGTACTTC. Its translation is CSVEEGSSYEQYF.

With regard to this clone: This CDR3 is also generated by other DNA sequences in the sample. V is TRBV19 and J is TRBJ1-1, with unresolved D. CDR3 length: 13 amino acids. Germline CDR1 is LNHDA and CDR2 is SQIVND (reference sequence). The V gene lost 3 bases and the J gene lost 1 base, with 6 bases spanning the gap. The CDR3 is CASSITGNTEAFF. The CDR3 nucleotides read TGTGCCAGTAGTATCACGGGGAACACTGAAGCTTTCTTT.

This clone came up a few times. The chain uses TRBV27 and TRBJ2-6; D is unresolved. Deletions cut 3 bases from V and 0 bases from J, with 9 bases between. Germline CDR1 MNHEY, CDR2 SMNVEV (reference sequence). CDR3 size: 16 residues. The CDR3 loop reads CASSLTPTSGANVLTF. CDR3 nucleotides: TGTGCCAGCAGTTTGACCCCGACCTCTGGGGCCAACGTCCTGACTTTC. Together with reference TRBV27 and TRBJ2-6, the CDR3 gives the full variable domain: EAQVTQNPRYLITVTGKKLTVTCSQNMNHEYMSWYRQDPGLGLRQIYYSMNVEVTDKGDVPEGYKVSRKEKRNFPLILESPSPNQTSLYFCASSLTPTSGANVLTFGAGSRLTVL.

This chain uses TRBV10-3 with TRBJ2-3; tentative D call: TRBD1 (6 bases). Germline CDR1 is ENHRY and CDR2 is SYGVKD. The CDR3 is 16 residues long. V lost 4 bases and J 3 bases, leaving 17 bases between the germline ends. CDR3 residues: CAISAPPGERTDTQYF. CDR3 nucleotides: TGTGCCATCAGTGCCCCCCCAGGGGAGAGGACAGATACGCAGTATTTT.

The chain employs TRBV6-5 and TRBJ1-5; the D is unclear. This CDR3 spans 14 amino acids. Germline CDR1 and CDR2: MNHEY and SVGAGI. The germline V and J ends were trimmed by 5 bases and 2 bases, with 10 bases remaining between them. The CDR3 DNA reads as TGTGCCAGCAGTGCGACTGGGGGCAATCAGCCCCAGCATTTT. Its translation: CASSATGGNQPQHF.

The rearrangement links TRBV11-2 to TRBJ2-1, with TRBD1 matching over 7 bases. CDR3 length equals 13 residues. Per germline, CDR1 SGHAT and CDR2 FQNNGV. V dropped 8 bases and J dropped 4; count of bases not matched to a gene: 5. This CDR3 is CASQGDDYNEQFF. In DNA, the CDR3 is TGTGCCAGCCAGGGGGATGATTACAATGAGCAGTTCTTC.

In this sample, this clone turned up a few times. The gene calls are TRBV5-4 and TRBJ2-1; unclear D gene. The CDR3 is made up of 12 amino acids. The V and J ends lost 3 bases and 6 bases respectively, with 7 bases between them. Per the germline V gene, CDR1 is SGHNT and CDR2 is YYREEE (reference sequence). CDR3 bases: TGTGCCAGCAGCTCGGAACTCAATGAGCAGTTCTTC. The encoded protein is CASSSELNEQFF.

V usage is TRBV29-1 and J usage is TRBJ2-1; D gene ambiguous. V dropped 6 bases and J dropped 0 bases, with 12 bases sitting between them. The CDR3 is 14 amino acids. Germline loops: CDR1 SQVTM, CDR2 ANQGSEA. The CDR3 here is CSVLDLASYNEQFF. In DNA form, the CDR3 reads TGCAGCGTGTTGGACCTTGCCTCCTACAATGAGCAGTTCTTC.

The chain uses TRBV19 and TRBJ2-7; D is perhaps TRBD1 or TRBD2 (5 bases each). CDR3 length: 12 residues. V was trimmed by 3 bases and J by 6 bases, leaving 9 bases between them. Germline CDR1 reads LNHDA; CDR2 reads SQIVND (reference sequence). The CDR3 DNA reads TGTGCCAGTAGTATGTGGGGGTCCGAGCAGTACTTC. This gives the protein CASSMWGSEQYF.

J is TRBJ1-1 and V is TRBV5-1, with 7 bases aligning to TRBD1. Germline V gives CDR1 SGHRS, CDR2 YFSETQ. Trimming took 2 bases from V and 0 from J; bases not matched to a gene: 7. The CDR3 spans 16 residues. The CDR3 spells CASSLTGEPVNTEAFF. The DNA for the CDR3 is TGCGCCAGCAGCTTAACAGGGGAACCTGTGAACACTGAAGCTTTCTTT.

The chain employs TRBV30 and TRBJ2-7, with D possibly matching TRBD1 (7 bases). Per the germline V gene, CDR1 is GTSNPN and CDR2 is SVGIG (reference sequence). The CDR3 is 15 residues long. V dropped 2 bases and J dropped 2 bases, with 16 bases sitting between them. The CDR3 region is CAWSIGGQGAYEQYF. The DNA for the CDR3 is TGTGCCTGGAGTATTGGGGGGCAGGGGGCCTACGAGCAGTACTTC.

The chain's CDR3 is CSVEGRHTYNEQFF. The CDR3 nucleotides are TGCAGCGTTGAGGGAAGGCACACTTACAATGAGCAGTTCTTC. The chain is built from TRBV29-1 and TRBJ2-1; D gene uncertain. CDR3 length equals 14 residues. CDR1 SQVTM and CDR2 ANQGSEA come from the germline V gene. Trimming pared 3 bases from V and 4 bases from J, leaving 13 bases between.

In DNA, the CDR3 is TGTGCCTGGAGGCACGGCTACGAGCAGTACTTC. Its protein product is CAWRHGYEQYF. The chain recombines TRBV30 with TRBJ2-7, with no clear D. V dropped 3 bases and J dropped 3 bases, with 6 bases sitting between them. From germline, CDR1 is GTSNPN and CDR2 SVGIG (reference sequence). The CDR3 consists of 11 residues.

The CDR3 DNA reads as TGCAGCGTCCGCGTACTTGCGGAGGAGACCTACAATGAGCAGTTCTTC. Translated, it gives CSVRVLAEETYNEQFF. This chain connects TRBV29-1 to TRBJ2-1; maybe TRBD2 (5 bases). V was pared by 6 bases and J by 2 bases, with 20 bases between. The CDR3 length is 16 residues. Germline V gene lookup returns CDR1 SQVTM and CDR2 ANQGSEA.

This chain connects TRBV9 to TRBJ1-6; D is unresolved. The CDR3 runs to 14 residues. Germline V CDR1 and CDR2: SGDLS, YYNGEE. V lost 4 bases and J lost 8, with 13 bases in between. The CDR3 DNA reads TGTGCCAGCAGCCCTACGGGGTCGGATTCACCCCTCCACTTT. Translation: CASSPTGSDSPLHF.

The V and J genes are TRBV7-2 and TRBJ2-3, with TRBD2 identical over 13 bases. Unmatched junction bases numbered 7, after V lost 5 bases and J lost 2 bases. This CDR3 region has 17 residues. Germline CDR1 SGHTA, CDR2 FQGNSA. In nucleotides, the CDR3 is TGTGCCAGCAGCGGAAGACTAGCGGGGGGCACCACAGATACGCAGTATTTT. Translated, it gives CASSGRLAGGTTDTQYF.